The 32 T cell receptor beta chains below come from one sample, sequenced in a study of T cells in narcolepsy. The assay was immunoSEQ multiplex PCR, and TCRdb's table has in-frame clones only and misses some. The top ten clones hold 0.8% to 0.95% of a sample with fewer than 40,000 clones, roughly 87% of them seen once. What was sequenced was CD45RA- memory CD4+ T cells from PBMCs. The origin of the receptors is a human donor with narcolepsy.

The V and J genes are TRBV6-5 and TRBJ2-5; 9 bases are shared with TRBD1. This CDR3 has 13 residues. The germline V gene has CDR1 MNHEY and CDR2 SVGAGI. V shed 6 bases and J 5 bases; nucleotides not matched to a gene: 4. The CDR3 reads CASRQGAVETQYF. In nucleotides, the CDR3 is TGTGCCAGCAGACAGGGGGCGGTGGAGACCCAGTACTTC.

The chain combines TRBV5-4 with TRBJ2-7, with TRBD1 as a possible D gene (5 bases). Trimming pared 0 bases from V and 0 bases from J, leaving 7 bases between. This CDR3 has 14 residues. The germline V gene encodes CDR1 SGHNT and CDR2 YYREEE (reference sequence). This CDR3 is CASSLVTGSYEQYF. The CDR3, as DNA: TGTGCCAGCAGCTTGGTAACAGGCTCCTACGAGCAGTACTTC.

Only one count was recorded for this clone. The V call is TRBV4-1, the J call TRBJ1-5, with 7 bases fitting TRBD1. With V trimmed by 1 base and J by 2 bases, 5 bases remained unmatched. The CDR3 is 16 amino acids. Per the germline V gene, CDR1 is MGHRA and CDR2 is YSYEKL. The CDR3, as DNA: TGCGCCAGCAGCCAAGGGAGGGGGCGAGGCAATCAGCCCCAGCATTTT. It translates to CASSQGRGRGNQPQHF.

This chain uses TRBV7-2 with TRBJ2-2; TRBD2 aligns across 9 bases. Germline V gene lookup returns CDR1 SGHTA and CDR2 FQGNSA. V lost 4 bases, J lost 0 bases, and 0 bases stayed unmatched. CDR3 length: 15 residues. CDR3 protein: CASSSSGANTGELFF. As DNA, the CDR3 is TGTGCCAGCAGCTCTAGCGGGGCGAACACCGGGGAGCTGTTTTTT.

This chain links TRBV9 with TRBJ2-2; no clear D. V was cut by 3 bases and J by 2 bases, with 14 bases left in between. CDR3 length: 16 amino acids. Germline-derived CDR1 and CDR2 are SGDLS and YYNGEE. The CDR3: CASSASFTRNTGELFF. In DNA form, the CDR3 reads TGTGCCAGCAGCGCCTCCTTTACACGAAACACCGGGGAGCTGTTTTTT.

CDR3 sequence reads: CASSQGAKDLYGYTF. CDR3 nucleotide sequence: TGCGCCAGCAGCCAAGGAGCAAAGGATCTCTATGGCTACACCTTC. The chain joins TRBV4-1 to TRBJ1-2; D remains unclear. CDR3 length equals 15 residues. V was shortened by 1 base and J by 4 bases, with 13 bases between the two germline ends. Germline V gives CDR1 MGHRA, CDR2 YSYEKL.

The V and J genes are TRBV5-4 and TRBJ2-5, with TRBD1 identical over 9 bases. The ends lost 3 bases at V and 0 bases at J; junction bases unmatched: 3. Germline assignment: CDR1 SGHNT and CDR2 YYREEE (reference sequence). CDR3 length: 15 residues. The CDR3 nucleotides are TGTGCCAGCAGCTCCGGGACAGGGTACCAAGAGACCCAGTACTTC. Amino acids: CASSSGTGYQETQYF.

This chain links TRBV19 with TRBJ2-2, with a possible D match to TRBD1 (6 bases). Germline loops: CDR1 LNHDA, CDR2 SQIVND (reference sequence). The CDR3 is 18 amino acids. Deletions cut 5 bases from V and 0 bases from J, with 19 bases between. The CDR3 DNA is TGTGCCAGTAGTGCCCGACAGGTACTACTCGCGAACACCGGGGAGCTGTTTTTT. Its translation: CASSARQVLLANTGELFF.

The J gene is TRBJ2-5, the V gene TRBV6-1, with D hard to call. Germline CDR1 reads MNHNS; CDR2 reads SASEGT. V gave up 8 bases and J gave up 5 bases, with 15 bases separating them. The CDR3 runs 13 residues. The CDR3 DNA follows: TGTGCCAGCTTACGACTTGGCGACGAGACCCAGTACTTC. This codes for CASLRLGDETQYF.

This clone was counted a single time. V is TRBV2 and J is TRBJ1-1; TRBD1 agrees at 7 bases. This CDR3 has 16 residues. V gave up 5 bases and J gave up 1 base; unmatched junction bases: 10. Germline V gene lookup returns CDR1 SNHLY and CDR2 FYNNEI. CDR3 residues: CASSPNGGQSNTEAFF. The CDR3 bases are TGTGCCAGCAGTCCTAACGGGGGACAGTCGAACACTGAAGCTTTCTTT.

The J gene is TRBJ2-5, the V gene TRBV7-2; TRBD1 is a possible D gene (6 bases). Germline values: CDR1 SGHTA, CDR2 FQGNSA. Trimming cost V 4 bases and J 4 bases, with 13 bases left between them. The length of the CDR3 is 14 residues. The CDR3 region has the DNA TGTGCCAGCAGCTATACAGGGATCGGAGAGACCCAGTACTTC. Translating it yields CASSYTGIGETQYF. The full variable domain, rest sourced from reference TRBV7-2 and TRBJ2-5, is GAGVSQSPSNKVTEKGKDVELRCDPISGHTALYWYRQSLGQGLEFLIYFQGNSAPDKSGLPSDRFSAERTGGSVSTLTIQRTQQEDSAVYLCASSYTGIGETQYFGPGTRLLVL.

With regard to this clone: Without the conserved terminal phenylalanine or tryptophan, this CDR3 likely stems from a read error. The DNA is left out, because the CDR3 cannot be placed on it with certainty; the CDR3 is given as TCRdb lists it. The V and J genes are TRBV2 and TRBJ2-7; TRBD2 reflects the table's D call only, with no check against the DNA. Germline V gene data show CDR1 as SNHLY and CDR2 as FYNNEI. The CDR3 length equals 13 residues, ends included. CDR3: CASSETPYSGGTL.

The CDR3 is CAWSWETSGSDTQYF. CDR3 nucleotide sequence: TGTGCCTGGAGTTGGGAGACTAGCGGTTCGGATACGCAGTATTTT. The chain has TRBV30 and TRBJ2-3; 9 bases line up with TRBD2. V lost 2 bases and J lost 6; bases outside the gene matches: 9. The CDR3 runs to 15 residues. Germline V gene sequence: CDR1 GTSNPN, CDR2 SVGIG (reference sequence).

The gene calls are TRBV16 and TRBJ2-5, with 10 bases that match TRBD2. Germline assignment: CDR1 KGHSY and CDR2 FQNENV. The CDR3 has 17 amino acids. Germline trimming cut 4 bases from V and 4 bases from J; bases unmatched to any gene: 12. The CDR3 reads CASSPYTEEREGETQYF. The CDR3, as DNA: TGTGCCAGCAGCCCCTACACGGAGGAGCGGGAGGGAGAGACCCAGTACTTC.

This clone was counted a single time. This chain links TRBV12-5 with TRBJ2-1; 12 bases are a match to TRBD1. Germline values: CDR1 LGHNT, CDR2 FRNRAP. The CDR3 contains 15 residues. V trimming: 7 bases; J trimming: 5 bases; junction bases outside the gene matches: 6. This chain's CDR3 is CASDVGQGANNEQFF. As DNA, the CDR3 is TGTGCTAGTGATGTGGGACAGGGGGCGAACAATGAGCAGTTCTTC.

The chain links TRBV9 to TRBJ2-2; D is unclear. This CDR3 has 14 residues. The germline V and J ends were trimmed by 0 bases and 4 bases, with 7 bases remaining between them. Germline CDR1 SGDLS, CDR2 YYNGEE. This CDR3 reads CASSVDGPTGELFF. CDR3 sequence (DNA): TGTGCCAGCAGCGTAGACGGGCCCACCGGGGAGCTGTTTTTT.

V gene TRBV18 combines with J gene TRBJ2-5, with a possible D match to TRBD1 (5 bases). The J call could be wrong; TRBJ2-7 is a better fit for the DNA end. This CDR3 comprises 14 residues. Per germline, CDR1 KGHSH and CDR2 LQKENI. CDR3 DNA sequence: TGTGCCAGCTCACCACTGGTACAAGGGGACGAGCAGTACTTC. This sequence encodes CASSPLVQGDEQYF.

The gene calls are TRBV2 and TRBJ2-5; D gene uncertain. The CDR3 has 13 amino acids. V dropped 6 bases and J dropped 9 bases, with 17 bases sitting between them. Germline CDR1 and CDR2: SNHLY and FYNNEI. CDR3 sequence: CASSVKLRAAQYF. The CDR3 DNA follows: TGTGCCAGCAGCGTCAAACTACGGGCGGCCCAGTACTTC.

Comment on this clone: One junction end does not reproduce the germline sequence, and a read error may be involved. The genes are TRBV7-2 and TRBJ2-7; either TRBD1 or TRBD2 may fit D (5 bases each). CDR3 length: 15 amino acids. Germline CDR1 reads SGHTA; CDR2 reads FQGNSA. DNA for the CDR3: TGTGCCAGCAGCCTAGCCCCGGACATTTTCCGCGAGCAGTACTTC. Translation gives CASSLAPDIFREQYF.

This clone was counted a single time. The V gene is TRBV11-3, the J gene TRBJ2-5; TRBD1 matches at 7 bases. The J segment lost 1 base and the V segment lost 6 bases, leaving 8 bases of the junction unmatched. Germline V gene sequence: CDR1 SGHNT, CDR2 YENEEA. The CDR3 is made up of 15 amino acids. The CDR3 reads CASSGQGTAQETQYF. CDR3 nucleotide sequence: TGTGCCAGCAGTGGGCAAGGGACAGCCCAAGAGACCCAGTACTTC.

This rearrangement joins TRBV14 to TRBJ2-1; TRBD1 matches 9 bases. CDR1 is SGHDN and CDR2 is FVKESK in the germline V gene. V was pared by 6 bases and J by 6 bases, with 15 bases of the junction left unmatched. This CDR3 is 17 amino acids long. Written as DNA, the CDR3 is TGTGCCAGCAGGGGACCAAATACCGGGACAGGGTTCAATGAGCAGTTCTTC. It translates to CASRGPNTGTGFNEQFF.

Concerning this clone itself: Within the sample, other DNA sequences also encode this same CDR3. The rearrangement uses TRBV15 and TRBJ1-3; D gene unclear. V shed 5 bases and J shed 0 bases, with 8 bases lying between them. The germline V gene encodes CDR1 LNHNV and CDR2 YYDKDF (reference sequence). The CDR3 runs 14 residues. CDR3 in amino acids: CATSPILSGNTIYF. CDR3 DNA: TGTGCCACCAGCCCAATCCTCTCTGGAAACACCATATATTTT.

The chain couples TRBV29-1 to TRBJ2-5; TRBD1 or TRBD2 may be the D gene (6 bases each). Germline V gives CDR1 SQVTM, CDR2 ANQGSEA. Trimming pared 2 bases from V and 5 bases from J, leaving 12 bases between. The length of the CDR3 is 13 residues. This CDR3 reads CSVESGAGETQYF. The DNA for the CDR3 is TGCAGCGTTGAATCGGGGGCAGGGGAGACCCAGTACTTC. Full variable domain (rest looked up from reference TRBV29-1 and TRBJ2-5): SAVISQKPSRDICQRGTSLTIQCQVDSQVTMMFWYRQQPGQSLTLIATANQGSEATYESGFVIDKFPISRPNLTFSTLTVSNMSPEDSSIYLCSVESGAGETQYFGPGTRLLVL.

The CDR3 DNA is TGTGCCAGCAGCCAAATGGGGGGCAGGGGGGAAAAACTGTTTTTT. This translates into CASSQMGGRGEKLFF. This chain joins TRBV4-2 and TRBJ1-4; 7 positions agree with TRBD1. Germline CDR1 and CDR2: LGHNA and YNFKEQ. The CDR3 totals 15 residues. Trimming cost V 2 bases and J 8 bases; bases outside gene matches: 8.

This sequence joins TRBV11-2 and TRBJ1-1; D remains unclear. Trimming cost V 6 bases and J 0 bases, with 8 bases left between them. This CDR3 is 13 amino acids long. Germline assignment: CDR1 SGHAT and CDR2 FQNNGV. CDR3 DNA sequence: TGTGCCAGCAGTCGCACCATGAACACTGAAGCTTTCTTT. Its protein product is CASSRTMNTEAFF.

CDR3 DNA: TGTGCCAGAAGCTTGGACCAAATGACAGGACCGAATAGCAATCAGCCCCAGCATTTT. It specifies CARSLDQMTGPNSNQPQHF. The chain is built from TRBV5-3 and TRBJ1-5; D might be TRBD1 (6 bases). Being an ORF, TRBV5-3 has a function that is uncertain. The CDR3 length is 19 residues. The germline V and J ends were trimmed by 0 bases and 0 bases, with 19 bases remaining between them.

The chain carries TRBV30 and TRBJ1-2, with unresolved D. Between the trimmed V and J ends, which lost 8 bases and 1 base, there was a span of 8 bases. The CDR3 contains 11 residues. Germline V gene sequence: CDR1 GTSNPN, CDR2 SVGIG (reference sequence). The CDR3 DNA sequence: TGTGCCGGGCGGTTTAACTATGGCTACACCTTC. Its translation: CAGRFNYGYTF.

The chain recombines TRBV21-1 with TRBJ2-7. TRBV21-1 is labeled a pseudogene. This CDR3 region has 10 residues. CDR3 sequence: CARDPCEQYF. The CDR3 coding sequence is TGTGCCAGGGATCCATGCGAGCAGTACTTC.

The rearrangement joins TRBV13 to TRBJ2-1, with TRBD2 identical over 11 bases. Germline V gene lookup returns CDR1 PRHDT and CDR2 FYEKMQ (reference sequence). This CDR3 contains 15 residues. J was trimmed by 3 bases and V by 5 bases; bases with no gene match: 3. The DNA of the CDR3 is TGTGCCAGCAGCGCCGGGACTAGCGGCTACAATGAGCAGTTCTTC. This translates into CASSAGTSGYNEQFF.

The chain joins TRBV19 to TRBJ1-5; D is uncertain. This CDR3 is 15 amino acids long. Per germline, CDR1 LNHDA and CDR2 SQIVND (reference sequence). V was trimmed by 4 bases and J by 3 bases, leaving 13 bases between them. The CDR3 DNA reads TGTGCCAGTAGTACCCCTGGCAGTTCCAATCAGCCCCAGCATTTT. It yields the protein CASSTPGSSNQPQHF.

The chain employs TRBV2 and TRBJ2-1; D possibly matches TRBD1 or TRBD2 (5 bases each). The CDR3 is 13 amino acids. With 6 bases removed from V and 10 bases from J, the gap between germline ends came to 16 bases. CDR1 is SNHLY and CDR2 is FYNNEI in the germline V gene. CDR3 bases: TGTGCCAGCAGCCTCGATACCCGGGACGAGCAGTTCTTC. Residues: CASSLDTRDEQFF. Full variable domain (outside the CDR3, taken from reference TRBV2 and TRBJ2-1): EPEVTQTPSHQVTQMGQEVILRCVPISNHLYFYWYRQILGQKVEFLVSFYNNEISEKSEIFDDQFSVERPDGSNFTLKIRSTKLEDSAMYFCASSLDTRDEQFFGPGTRLTVL.

This chain joins TRBV5-1 and TRBJ2-5; 10 bases are a match to TRBD1. Germline values: CDR1 SGHRS, CDR2 YFSETQ. The CDR3 is 15 residues long. V lost 0 bases to trimming and J lost 2 bases; unmatched junction nucleotides: 1. CDR3 in amino acids: CASSLGDRGQETQYF. The CDR3 DNA reads as TGCGCCAGCAGCTTGGGGGACAGGGGTCAAGAGACCCAGTACTTC.